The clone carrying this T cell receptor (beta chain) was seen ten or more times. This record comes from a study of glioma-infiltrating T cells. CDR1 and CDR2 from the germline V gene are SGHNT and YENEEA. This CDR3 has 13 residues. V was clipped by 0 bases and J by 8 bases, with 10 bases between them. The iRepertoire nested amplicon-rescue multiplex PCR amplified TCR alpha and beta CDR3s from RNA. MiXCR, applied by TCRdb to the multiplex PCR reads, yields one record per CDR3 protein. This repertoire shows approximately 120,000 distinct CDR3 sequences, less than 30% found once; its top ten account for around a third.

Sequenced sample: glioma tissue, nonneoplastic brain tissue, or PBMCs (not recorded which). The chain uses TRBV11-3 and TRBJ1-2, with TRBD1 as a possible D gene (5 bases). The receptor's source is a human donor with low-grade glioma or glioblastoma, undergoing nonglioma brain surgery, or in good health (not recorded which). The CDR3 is CASSLDRDSGYTF. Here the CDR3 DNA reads TGTGCCAGCAGCTTAGATAGGGACTCCGGCTACACCTTC.